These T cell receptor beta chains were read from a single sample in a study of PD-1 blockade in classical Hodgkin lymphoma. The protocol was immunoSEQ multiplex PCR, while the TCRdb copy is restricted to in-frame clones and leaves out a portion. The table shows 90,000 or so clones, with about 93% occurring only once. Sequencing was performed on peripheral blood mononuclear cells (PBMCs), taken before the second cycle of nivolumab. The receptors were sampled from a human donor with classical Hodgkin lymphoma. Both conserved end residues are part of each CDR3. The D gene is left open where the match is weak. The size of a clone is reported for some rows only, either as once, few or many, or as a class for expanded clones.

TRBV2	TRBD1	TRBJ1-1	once	CASRVKRDRNTEAFF	TGTGCCAGCAGGGTAAAACGGGACAGGAACACTGAAGCTTTCTTT
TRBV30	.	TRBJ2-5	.	CAWSVITGERETQYF	TGTGCCTGGAGTGTAATCACGGGAGAACGAGAGACCCAGTACTTC
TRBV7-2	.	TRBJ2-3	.	CASSLAGSLYDTQYF	TGTGCCAGCAGCTTGGCTGGGAGTCTCTACGATACGCAGTATTTT
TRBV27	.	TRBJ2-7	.	CASSFSYSYEQYF	TGTGCCAGCAGTTTCTCTTACTCCTACGAGCAGTACTTC
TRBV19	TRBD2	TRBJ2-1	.	CASTNSGRANNEQFF	TGTGCCAGTACTAATAGCGGGAGGGCGAACAATGAGCAGTTCTTC
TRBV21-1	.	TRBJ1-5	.	CASSGRDGTGGNQPQHF	TGTGCCAGCAGCGGAAGGGACGGGACAGGGGGCAATCAGCCCCAGCATTTT
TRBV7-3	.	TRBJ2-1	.	CASSSGQPSSYNEQFF	TGTGCCAGCAGCTCAGGCCAGCCCTCCTCCTACAATGAGCAGTTCTTC
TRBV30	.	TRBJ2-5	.	CAWSYLGQTQYF	TGTGCCTGGAGTTACCTGGGGCAGACCCAGTACTTC
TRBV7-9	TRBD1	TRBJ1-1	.	CASSFPKTGAPTEAFF	TGTGCCAGCAGCTTTCCAAAGACAGGGGCCCCCACTGAAGCTTTCTTT
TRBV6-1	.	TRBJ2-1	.	CASSELLDEQFF	TGTGCCAGCAGTGAATTATTAGATGAGCAGTTCTTC
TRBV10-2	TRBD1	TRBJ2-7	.	CASSDQRQGTYEQYF	TGCGCCAGCAGTGATCAGCGACAGGGGACCTACGAGCAGTACTTC
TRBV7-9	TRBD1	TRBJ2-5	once	CASSSGTGDQETQYF	TGTGCCAGCAGCTCCGGGACAGGGGATCAGGAGACCCAGTACTTC
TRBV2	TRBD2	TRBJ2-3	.	CASSRGLAGGADTQYF	TGTGCCAGCAGTCGAGGACTAGCGGGGGGGGCAGATACGCAGTATTTT
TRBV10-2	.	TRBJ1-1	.	CASGGEGWSTEAFF	TGCGCCAGTGGGGGGGAGGGTTGGAGCACTGAAGCTTTCTTT
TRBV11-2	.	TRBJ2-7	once	CASSLTDKSYEQYF	TGTGCCAGCAGCTTGACCGACAAGAGCTACGAGCAGTACTTC
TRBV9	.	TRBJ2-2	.	CASSALPGDGELFF	TGTGCCAGCAGCGCATTACCCGGGGACGGGGAGCTGTTTTTT
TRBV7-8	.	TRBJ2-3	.	CASIPTWATSTDTQYF	TGTGCCAGCATCCCCACTTGGGCTACTAGCACAGATACGCAGTATTTT
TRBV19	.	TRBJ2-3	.	CASSMFWGDTLENTQYF	TGTGCCAGTAGTATGTTTTGGGGAGACACCCTGGAGAATACGCAGTATTTT
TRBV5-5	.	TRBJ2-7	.	CASSLRQPDFTTSYEQYF	TGTGCCAGCAGCCTCAGACAGCCCGACTTTACCACCTCCTACGAGCAGTACTTC
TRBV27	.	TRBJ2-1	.	CASSLGILSSYNEQFF	TGTGCCAGCAGTTTAGGAATACTGAGCTCCTACAATGAGCAGTTCTTC
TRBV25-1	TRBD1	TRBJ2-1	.	CASWTGGRHNEQFF	TGTGCCAGCTGGACAGGGGGCCGACACAATGAGCAGTTCTTC
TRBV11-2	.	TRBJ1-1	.	CASSPRADPGYTEAFF	TGTGCCAGCAGCCCCAGGGCGGATCCGGGGTACACTGAAGCTTTCTTT
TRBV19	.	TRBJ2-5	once	CASSSSAGQETQYF	TGTGCCAGTAGTTCATCAGCAGGCCAAGAGACCCAGTACTTC
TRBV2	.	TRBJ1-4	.	CASSEDRTTNEKLFF	TGTGCCAGCAGTGAAGACAGGACAACTAATGAAAAACTGTTTTTT
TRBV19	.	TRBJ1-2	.	CASSGGAVDGYTF	TGTGCCAGTAGTGGCGGAGCGGTGGATGGCTACACCTTC
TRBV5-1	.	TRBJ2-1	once	CASSLGSTLYNEQFF	TGCGCCAGCAGCTTGGGCTCGACCCTCTACAATGAGCAGTTCTTC
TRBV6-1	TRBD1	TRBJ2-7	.	CASSEMRDSPSGEQYF	TGTGCCAGCAGTGAAATGAGGGACAGCCCCTCGGGGGAGCAGTACTTC
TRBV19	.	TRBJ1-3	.	CASSRGGFSGNTIYF	TGTGCCAGCTCCAGGGGAGGGTTCTCTGGAAACACCATATATTTT
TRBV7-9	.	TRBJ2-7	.	CASSLVDEQYF	TGTGCCAGCAGCTTAGTGGACGAGCAGTACTTC
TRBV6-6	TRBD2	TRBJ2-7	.	CASISGASYEQYF	TGTGCCAGCATTAGCGGGGCTTCCTACGAGCAGTACTTC
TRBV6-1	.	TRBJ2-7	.	CAAGIWVYEQYF	TGTGCCGCTGGGATATGGGTTTACGAGCAGTACTTC
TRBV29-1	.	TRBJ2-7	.	CSVATAFRPGQPIEQYF	TGCAGCGTTGCCACAGCCTTTAGGCCGGGACAACCCATCGAGCAGTACTTC
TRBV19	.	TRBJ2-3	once	CASRRRGDSTDTQYF	TGTGCCAGCAGACGGAGGGGGGACAGCACAGATACGCAGTATTTT
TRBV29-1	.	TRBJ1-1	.	CSVEVGTHTEAFF	TGCAGCGTTGAAGTGGGGACTCACACTGAAGCTTTCTTT
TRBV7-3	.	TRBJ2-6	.	CASSLLTLPSGANVLTF	TGTGCCAGCAGCTTACTGACGCTACCCTCTGGGGCCAACGTCCTGACTTTC
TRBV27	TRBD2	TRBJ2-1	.	CASSLPDGGYNEQFF	TGTGCCAGCAGTTTACCTGACGGGGGGTACAATGAGCAGTTCTTC
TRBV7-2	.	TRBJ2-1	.	CASSLALNTNEQFF	TGTGCCAGCAGCTTAGCGCTAAATACCAATGAGCAGTTCTTC
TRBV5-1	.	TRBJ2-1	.	CASSLTGSENEQFF	TGCGCCAGCAGCTTGACGGGTAGCGAAAATGAGCAGTTCTTC
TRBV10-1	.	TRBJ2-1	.	CASSESVADVAEQFF	TGCGCCAGCAGTGAGTCGGTAGCAGACGTCGCTGAGCAGTTCTTC
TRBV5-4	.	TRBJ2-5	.	CASSRAGPPPQETQYF	TGTGCCAGCAGCCGGGCCGGTCCTCCACCCCAAGAGACCCAGTACTTC
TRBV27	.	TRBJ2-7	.	CASSFRSREYEQYF	TGTGCCAGCAGTTTTCGGTCCCGGGAGTACGAGCAGTACTTC
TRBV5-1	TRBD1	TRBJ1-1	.	CASSLAGTGGKEAFF	TGCGCCAGCAGCTTGGCCGGGACAGGGGGCAAAGAGGCTTTCTTT
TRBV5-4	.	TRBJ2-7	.	CASSSTRDTYEQYF	TGTGCCAGCAGCTCTACCAGGGATACCTACGAGCAGTACTTC
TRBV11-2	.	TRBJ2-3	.	CASSLWDFTDTQYF	TGTGCCAGCAGCCTATGGGACTTCACAGATACGCAGTATTTT
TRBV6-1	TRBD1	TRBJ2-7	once	CASSEYEGDRGYLGYEQYF	TGTGCCAGCAGTGAATATGAGGGGGACAGGGGTTACCTAGGCTACGAGCAGTACTTC
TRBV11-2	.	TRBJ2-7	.	CASSLDRLQRYEQYF	TGTGCCAGCAGCTTAGATCGATTGCAGAGATACGAGCAGTACTTC
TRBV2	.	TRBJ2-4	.	CASSRTPPGDIQYF	TGTGCCAGCAGCCGGACCCCCCCTGGGGACATTCAGTACTTC
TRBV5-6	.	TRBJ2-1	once	CASSLQSPRDEQFF	TGTGCCAGCAGCTTACAGAGCCCTAGGGATGAGCAGTTCTTC
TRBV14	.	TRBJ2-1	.	CASSQAAPRDNEQFF	TGTGCCAGCAGCCAAGCGGCCCCCAGGGACAATGAGCAGTTCTTC
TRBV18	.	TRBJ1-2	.	CASSPGGGGGYTF	TGTGCCAGCTCACCAGGGGGAGGTGGAGGCTACACCTTC
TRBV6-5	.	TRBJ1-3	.	CASRARGSGNTIYF	TGTGCCAGCCGGGCAAGAGGCTCTGGAAACACCATATATTTT
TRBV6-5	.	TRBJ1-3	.	CASSYSEGLGGNTIYF	TGTGCCAGCAGTTACTCAGAGGGGCTTGGGGGAAACACCATATATTTT
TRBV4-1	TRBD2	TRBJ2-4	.	CASSPSPPGGKNIQYF	TGCGCCAGCAGCCCGTCCCCGCCGGGAGGAAAAAACATTCAGTACTTC
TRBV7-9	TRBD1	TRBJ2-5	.	CASSARQQGDETQYF	TGTGCCAGCAGCGCCAGGCAGCAGGGGGATGAGACCCAGTACTTC
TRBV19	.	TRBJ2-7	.	CASVSRGDGKQYF	TGTGCCAGCGTGTCGCGTGGCGACGGCAAGCAGTACTTC
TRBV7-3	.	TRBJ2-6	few	CASSLGLGFGANVLTF	TGTGCCAGCAGCTTAGGATTGGGGTTTGGGGCCAACGTCCTGACTTTC
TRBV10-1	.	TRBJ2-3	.	CASSESERGLTDTQYF	TGCGCCAGCAGTGAGTCAGAACGGGGCCTCACAGATACGCAGTATTTT
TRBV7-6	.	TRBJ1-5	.	CASSLFSSPSNQPQHF	TGTGCCAGCAGCTTATTTTCTTCACCGAGCAATCAGCCCCAGCATTTT